One and the same sample provided the 25 T cell receptor beta chains below, sequenced in a study of T cells in Graves' hyperthyroidism and ophthalmopathy. Regions amplified from RNA transcripts were the TCR beta CDR3 regions. HTBI primers were the set used in a first-round RT-PCR of the TCR CDR3. TCRdb re-called the multiplex PCR reads with MiXCR, one entry per CDR3 protein. The data contain about 500,000 distinct CDR3 sequences, about 16% of them singletons. The specimen was blood. Receptor source: a woman aged 25 to 39 with Graves' ophthalmopathy.

This clonotype came up many times. CDR3 sequence reads: CASSDRGFDGYTF. DNA for the CDR3: TGTGCCAGCAGTGACAGGGGGTTCGATGGCTACACCTTC. The J gene is TRBJ1-2, the V gene TRBV6-2 or TRBV6-3; 9 bases match TRBD1. Trimming at V came to 5 bases and at J to 6 bases, leaving 4 bases not matched to a gene. The CDR3 spans 13 residues. Looked up from germline, CDR1 is MNHEY and CDR2 is SVGEGT.

Ten or more counts support this clonotype. The rearrangement links TRBV27 to TRBJ2-3; 9 bases match TRBD2. This CDR3 is built from 16 residues. From germline, CDR1 is MNHEY and CDR2 SMNVEV (reference sequence). Trimming at V came to 6 bases and at J to 1 base, leaving 8 bases not matched to a gene. The CDR3 region has the DNA TGTGCCAGCAGCCTATCAGGCGGGGGGGGCACAGATACGCAGTATTTT. It yields the protein CASSLSGGGGTDTQYF.

This clonotype occurred many times. The genes are TRBV20-1 and TRBJ2-3; D not certain. V lost 8 bases to trimming and J lost 2 bases, with 14 bases between them. The CDR3 sequence is 13 residues long. Germline V gives CDR1 DFQATT, CDR2 SNEGSKA (reference sequence). CDR3 DNA: TGCAGTCCTCCAGGAAATCTCACAGATACGCAGTATTTT. This gives the protein CSPPGNLTDTQYF.

The V gene is TRBV20-1, the J gene TRBJ2-5; D not resolved. The CDR3 spans 11 residues. Trimming took off 2 bases at V and 5 bases at J, with 6 bases between the two ends. The germline V gene encodes CDR1 DFQATT and CDR2 SNEGSKA (reference sequence). Here the CDR3 DNA reads TGCAGTGCTAGAATTCCGGAGACCCAGTACTTC. Translation: CSARIPETQYF.

This clonotype has only a few counts. V usage is TRBV19 and J usage is TRBJ2-2; perhaps TRBD2 as D (5 bases). Trimming took 2 bases from V and 6 from J, leaving 10 bases between them. The CDR3 sequence is 14 residues long. Germline CDR1 reads LNHDA; CDR2 reads SQIVND (reference sequence). The CDR3 reads CASSIPPGAGELFF. DNA of the CDR3: TGTGCCAGTAGTATACCCCCCGGGGCCGGGGAGCTGTTTTTT.

This clonotype was detected many times. The rearrangement uses TRBV28 and TRBJ2-1; 7 positions agree with TRBD1. The germline CDR1 and CDR2 sequences are MDHEN and SYDVKM. The junction had 14 bases not matched to a gene; V was cut back by 6 bases and J by 6 bases. The CDR3 has 16 amino acids. CDR3 bases: TGTGCCAGCAGCCGACAGACAGGGAAGCGGTCCAATGAGCAGTTCTTC. Translating it yields CASSRQTGKRSNEQFF.

In the case of this clonotype: Given the absence of the conserved phenylalanine or tryptophan at the CDR3 end, a read error is likely. J is TRBJ2-3 and V is TRBV7-9; tentatively, D is TRBD2 (5 bases). CDR3 size: 15 residues. V was cut by 5 bases and J by 3 bases, with 15 bases left in between. Germline CDR1 and CDR2: SEHNR and FQNEAQ (reference sequence). The DNA of the CDR3 is TGTGCCAGCAGCACCTCAGGAGGAGAGACAGATACGCAGTATCTT. Translated, it gives CASSTSGGETDTQYL.

Only a few counts were recorded for this clonotype. The CDR3 loop reads CASAGTGFYEQYF. DNA for the CDR3: TGTGCCAGCGCCGGGACAGGGTTCTACGAGCAGTACTTC. This chain links TRBV6-1 with TRBJ2-7; the match to TRBD1 covers 9 bases. The ends lost 8 bases at V and 3 bases at J; junction bases unmatched: 5. Germline lookup yields CDR1 MNHNS and CDR2 SASEGT. The CDR3 runs to 13 residues.

This chain uses TRBV19 with TRBJ1-2; D gene ambiguous. The CDR3 is made up of 14 amino acids. V lost 8 bases and J 3 bases, leaving 16 bases between the germline ends. CDR1 is LNHDA, CDR2 SQIVND, per germline (reference sequence). DNA of the CDR3: TGTGCCAGTTCGGTCGGGAGTAGGGACTATGGCTACACCTTC. Its protein product is CASSVGSRDYGYTF. Supplemented by reference TRBV19 and TRBJ1-2, the full variable domain reads DGGITQSPKYLFRKEGQNVTLSCEQNLNHDAMYWYRQDPGQGLRLIYYSQIVNDFQKGDIAEGYSVSREKKESFPLTVTSAQKNPTAFYLCASSVGSRDYGYTFGSGTRLTVV.

The rearrangement uses TRBV15 and TRBJ2-7; D unresolved. The ends were cut back, 0 bases at V and 6 bases at J, with 12 bases in the middle. The CDR3 runs to 14 residues. Germline assignment: CDR1 LNHNV and CDR2 YYDKDF (reference sequence). DNA of the CDR3: TGTGCCACCAGCAGAGATCTATTTGGGCTCGAGCAGTACTTC. Translating it yields CATSRDLFGLEQYF.

For the CDR3, the DNA is TGTGCCAGCAGCCCTTACCCGGGGGAGAACACTGAAGCTTTCTTT. Translation: CASSPYPGENTEAFF. The chain joins TRBV7-9 to TRBJ1-1, with D possibly being TRBD1 (5 bases). There are 15 residues in the CDR3. The germline V gene encodes CDR1 SEHNR and CDR2 FQNEAQ (reference sequence). V was shortened by 5 bases and J by 1 base, with 14 bases between the two germline ends.

A note on this clonotype: The limits of the CDR3 on the DNA are not certain, so only TCRdb's listed CDR3 is given. The chain carries TRBV20-1 and TRBJ2-2; TRBD1, as called in the table, went unchecked against the DNA. CDR1 and CDR2 from the germline V gene are DFQATT and SNEGSKA (reference sequence). The length of the CDR3 is 18 amino acids, counting both ends. CDR3 region: CSANPEQYFGPGTGELFF.

This clonotype was recorded a few times. V gene TRBV6-4 combines with J gene TRBJ2-1, with 13 positions matching TRBD2. The CDR3 consists of 18 residues. The V and J ends lost 7 bases and 7 bases, in that order; junction bases with no gene match: 16. CDR1 is MRHNA, CDR2 SNTAGT, per germline. The CDR3 bases are TGTGCCAGCATCAAAGGGGGACTAGCGGGACCCCCGGAGAATGAGCAGTTCTTC. Encoded protein: CASIKGGLAGPPENEQFF.

This clonotype has at least ten counts. V gene TRBV3-1 combines with J gene TRBJ1-2; the D is unclear. Deletions cut 0 bases from V and 8 bases from J, with 19 bases between. Looked up from germline, CDR1 is LGHDT and CDR2 is YNNKEL (reference sequence). This CDR3 has 16 residues. CDR3 protein: CASSQDPGDKSGGYTF. The CDR3 region has the DNA TGTGCCAGCAGCCAAGATCCTGGAGACAAATCGGGAGGCTACACCTTC.

This clonotype was seen more than once but under ten times. The rearrangement uses TRBV20-1 and TRBJ2-5; D may be TRBD1 (5 bases). The CDR3 is 12 amino acids. Looked up from germline, CDR1 is DFQATT and CDR2 is SNEGSKA (reference sequence). Trimming removed 3 bases from V and 1 base from J, with 6 bases in between. CDR3 DNA: TGCAGTGCTAGGACAGCCCAAGAGACCCAGTACTTC. It yields the protein CSARTAQETQYF.

The sample holds many counts of this clonotype. V is TRBV7-9 and J is TRBJ1-1; possible D gene TRBD1, 5 bases. This CDR3 has 18 residues. From germline, CDR1 is SEHNR and CDR2 FQNEAQ (reference sequence). Trimming left V 5 bases short and J 0 bases short, with 22 bases between. In DNA form, the CDR3 reads TGTGCCAGCAGCCCCCCGGCAGGGATGGGAAGAGTGAACACTGAAGCTTTCTTT. Translated: CASSPPAGMGRVNTEAFF. Full variable domain (rest looked up from reference TRBV7-9 and TRBJ1-1): DTGVSQNPRHKITKRGQNVTFRCDPISEHNRLYWYRQTLGQGPEFLTYFQNEAQLEKSRLLSDRFSAERPKGSFSTLEIQRTEQGDSAMYLCASSPPAGMGRVNTEAFFGQGTRLTVV.

This clonotype was seen repeatedly, ten times or more. V and J are TRBV3-1 and TRBJ2-1; 8 bases map to TRBD2. Germline CDR1 and CDR2: LGHDT and YNNKEL (reference sequence). Trimming took 7 bases from V and 6 from J; bases not matched to a gene: 11. The CDR3 loop spans 15 amino acids. This chain's CDR3 is CASTPQEAGGNEQFF. CDR3 nucleotide sequence: TGTGCCAGCACCCCTCAGGAGGCGGGAGGCAATGAGCAGTTCTTC.

This clonotype showed up many times. The rearrangement links TRBV28 to TRBJ1-5, with D possibly being TRBD1 (5 bases). The V and J ends lost 8 bases and 6 bases respectively, with 11 bases between them. Germline loops: CDR1 MDHEN, CDR2 SYDVKM. The CDR3 is 12 amino acids. CDR3 loop: CASAGLGQPQHF. The CDR3 DNA is TGTGCCAGCGCAGGGTTAGGTCAGCCCCAGCATTTT. Using reference TRBV28 and TRBJ1-5 for the parts outside the CDR3, the full variable domain is DVKVTQSSRYLVKRTGEKVFLECVQDMDHENMFWYRQDPGLGLRLIYFSYDVKMKEKGDIPEGYSVSREKKERFSLILESASTNQTSMYLCASAGLGQPQHFGDGTRLSIL.

This clonotype was detected ten times or more. The CDR3 sequence: CASSLYGGTTYNEQFF. The CDR3 DNA reads TGTGCCAGCAGTTTATATGGGGGGACAACCTACAATGAGCAGTTCTTC. The chain uses TRBV27 and TRBJ2-1; the D call may be TRBD1 or TRBD2 (6 bases each). The CDR3 totals 16 residues. Trimming cost V 1 base and J 2 bases, with 12 bases left between them. Germline V CDR1 and CDR2: MNHEY, SMNVEV (reference sequence).

This clonotype occurred many times. The chain carries TRBV18 and TRBJ2-1; the match to TRBD2 covers 7 bases. With 2 bases clipped from V and 8 bases from J, the junction kept 9 bases outside the gene matches. Germline V gene lookup returns CDR1 KGHSH and CDR2 LQKENI. The CDR3 totals 15 residues. The CDR3 loop is CASSPESAGWDEQFF. Here the CDR3 DNA reads TGTGCCAGCTCACCAGAGTCAGCGGGGTGGGATGAGCAGTTCTTC.

In its sample, this clonotype was seen a few times. The chain carries TRBV9 and TRBJ2-2; perhaps TRBD1 as D (6 bases). V lost 5 bases to trimming and J lost 4 bases, with 18 bases between them. Germline V gives CDR1 SGDLS, CDR2 YYNGEE. This CDR3 has 16 amino acids. CDR3 coding DNA: TGTGCCAGCAGTTTATTGTCAGGGGCTCTCACCGGGGAGCTGTTTTTT. Protein product: CASSLLSGALTGELFF.

This clonotype was counted only a few times. DNA of the CDR3: TGTGCCAGCACTCTAACACCGGGACAGGGGTCAGATACGCAGTATTTT. Protein: CASTLTPGQGSDTQYF. This sequence joins TRBV12-3 or TRBV12-4 and TRBJ2-3; 10 nucleotides align to TRBD1. The CDR3 contains 16 residues. Trimming at V came to 7 bases and at J to 4 bases, leaving 11 bases not matched to a gene.

This clonotype was detected many times. The gene calls are TRBV3-1 and TRBJ2-7; TRBD2 matches 10 bases. From germline, CDR1 is LGHDT and CDR2 YNNKEL (reference sequence). This CDR3 region has 14 residues. V lost 4 bases, J lost 4 bases, and 4 bases stayed unmatched. In DNA, the CDR3 is TGTGCCAGCAGCCTGGCTAGCGGGAGTTACGAGCAGTACTTC. Its translation is CASSLASGSYEQYF.

This clonotype was detected only a few times. The chain couples TRBV4-3 to TRBJ1-4, with no clear D. The CDR3 has 15 amino acids. With 4 bases removed from V and 8 bases from J, the gap between germline ends came to 17 bases. CDR1 is LGHNA, CDR2 YSLEER, per germline. The CDR3 DNA reads as TGCGCCAGCAGCCCCGGGCCCCCCGTATCCGAAAAACTGTTTTTT. It encodes CASSPGPPVSEKLFF.

The sample holds many counts of this clonotype. The rearrangement uses TRBV28 and TRBJ1-3; D is perhaps TRBD1 (6 bases). Germline V gene sequence: CDR1 MDHEN, CDR2 SYDVKM. The CDR3 extends over 16 amino acids. Trimming pared 4 bases from V and 2 bases from J, leaving 15 bases between. The CDR3 sequence is CASSYGGRAAGNTIYF. CDR3 nucleotide sequence: TGTGCCAGCAGTTACGGGGGCAGGGCAGCTGGAAACACCATATATTTT.